This record covers a single TCR beta chain. CDR1 and CDR2 from the germline V gene are SGDLS and YYNGEE. The junction had 17 bases not matched to a gene; V was cut back by 3 bases and J by 7 bases. This CDR3 region has 17 residues. The patients all showed relapse after autologous stem cell transplantation, while their brentuximab vedotin exposure varied. This record belongs to a study of PD-1 blockade in classical Hodgkin lymphoma. Study context: Patients got intravenous nivolumab 3 mg/kg every 2 weeks.

Generated by immunoSEQ multiplex PCR, the TCRdb table keeps only in-frame clones and is missing some. The table has about 84,000 clones, 75% to 90% seen once. The rearrangement uses TRBV9 and TRBJ1-2; 8 nucleotides match TRBD1. The clonotype originates from a human donor with classical Hodgkin lymphoma. The input for sequencing was peripheral blood mononuclear cells (PBMCs), taken at baseline. CDR3: CASSEAPTGVKVTGYTF. In nucleotides, the CDR3 is TGTGCCAGCAGCGAGGCCCCGACAGGGGTTAAGGTTACTGGCTACACCTTC.